Listed here are 32 T cell receptor beta chains from one sample, sequenced in a study of technical replicates of blood from a handful of donors. The table came from immunoSEQ multiplex PCR; TCRdb's copy has only in-frame clones and leaves some out. The table has around 84,000 clones, roughly 97% seen once; the top ten hold more than 0.15%. The material sequenced was T cells isolated from PBMCs. Source of these receptors: a human donor in good health.

V gene TRBV28 combines with J gene TRBJ2-7; no clear D. V shed 6 bases and J shed 2 bases, with 5 bases lying between them. CDR1 and CDR2 (germline): MDHEN, SYDVKM. The CDR3 length is 11 residues. DNA of the CDR3: TGTGCCAGCAGCTATGCCTACGAGCAGTACTTC. Encoded protein: CASSYAYEQYF.

CDR3 nucleotides: TGCGCCAGCACCCCCTATACAGGGAGCTCCTACGAGCAGTACTTC. Translating gives CASTPYTGSSYEQYF. The chain combines TRBV5-1 with TRBJ2-7; a possible D gene is TRBD1 (6 bases). The V gene's germline CDR1 is SGHRS and CDR2 YFSETQ. The CDR3 has 15 residues. Trimming took off 6 bases at V and 0 bases at J, with 16 bases between the two ends. The full variable domain, completed using reference TRBV5-1 and TRBJ2-7, is KAGVTQTPRYLIKTRGQQVTLSCSPISGHRSVSWYQQTPGQGLQFLFEYFSETQRNKGNFPGRFSGRQFSNSRSEMNVSTLELGDSALYLCASTPYTGSSYEQYFGPGTRLTVT.

The CDR3 DNA sequence: TGTGCCAGCAGTTCCCGGACATCTAGGCCCCAGCATTTT. It yields the protein CASSSRTSRPQHF. This rearrangement joins TRBV6-5 to TRBJ1-5; D perhaps matches TRBD1 (5 bases). Germline loops: CDR1 MNHEY, CDR2 SVGAGI. The CDR3 has 13 amino acids. Trimming took off 4 bases at V and 9 bases at J, with 13 bases between the two ends.

The gene calls are TRBV11-3 and TRBJ2-3; no reliable D call. V lost 1 base and J lost 5, with 4 bases in between. In germline, CDR1 is SGHNT, CDR2 YENEEA. This CDR3 is built from 12 residues. The CDR3 coding sequence is TGTGCCAGCAGCTTAGCGGGAGATACGCAGTATTTT. Its translation: CASSLAGDTQYF.

This clone was seen just once. The J gene is TRBJ2-7, the V gene TRBV27; 10 bases align to TRBD1. The junction had 3 bases not matched to a gene; V was cut back by 3 bases and J by 10 bases. Germline V gene sequence: CDR1 MNHEY, CDR2 SMNVEV (reference sequence). This CDR3 has 12 residues. CDR3 sequence (DNA): TGTGCCAGCAGTTTCGGACAGGGGGTACAGTACTTC. This codes for CASSFGQGVQYF.

This chain joins TRBV7-9 and TRBJ2-7; 8 bases match TRBD2. Trimming at V came to 5 bases and at J to 3 bases, leaving 9 bases not matched to a gene. CDR3 length: 15 residues. Germline V lookup: CDR1 SEHNR, CDR2 FQNEAQ (reference sequence). The CDR3 DNA sequence: TGTGCCAGCAGCCTATTAACTAGCGGAGGCTACGAGCAGTACTTC. It translates to CASSLLTSGGYEQYF. Drawing the rest from reference TRBV7-9 and TRBJ2-7, the complete variable domain is DTGVSQNPRHKITKRGQNVTFRCDPISEHNRLYWYRQTLGQGPEFLTYFQNEAQLEKSRLLSDRFSAERPKGSFSTLEIQRTEQGDSAMYLCASSLLTSGGYEQYFGPGTRLTVT.

V usage is TRBV27 and J usage is TRBJ2-1; D possibly corresponds to TRBD2 (5 bases). Germline V gene lookup returns CDR1 MNHEY and CDR2 SMNVEV (reference sequence). The CDR3 covers 21 residues. V gave up 4 bases and J gave up 1 base, with 29 bases separating them. CDR3: CASSSIPREGPAMISYNEQFF. The CDR3 DNA reads TGTGCCAGCAGTTCGATACCTCGGGAAGGGCCCGCCATGATATCCTACAATGAGCAGTTCTTC.

The chain uses TRBV6-1 and TRBJ2-5; the D gene is possibly TRBD2 (5 bases). Germline V lookup: CDR1 MNHNS, CDR2 SASEGT. Deletions cut 5 bases from V and 5 bases from J, with 12 bases between. The CDR3 has 13 amino acids. The CDR3 sequence: CASSISGMETQYF. Here the CDR3 DNA reads TGTGCCAGCAGTATTTCGGGGATGGAGACCCAGTACTTC.

This rearrangement joins TRBV27 to TRBJ2-7; D is possibly TRBD2 (6 bases). The germline V gene encodes CDR1 MNHEY and CDR2 SMNVEV (reference sequence). The CDR3 has 14 residues. V gave up 6 bases and J gave up 3 bases, with 15 bases separating them. The CDR3 reads CASRAGPGDYEQYF. For the CDR3, the DNA is TGTGCCAGCAGGGCGGGACCAGGAGACTACGAGCAGTACTTC.

The chain has TRBV19 and TRBJ1-4, with D perhaps matching TRBD1 (6 bases). Between the trimmed V and J ends, which lost 5 bases and 4 bases, there was a span of 11 bases. This CDR3 contains 14 residues. The germline V gene has CDR1 LNHDA and CDR2 SQIVND (reference sequence). The CDR3 coding sequence is TGTGCCAGTAGTCTGGGACAACTTAATGAAAAACTGTTTTTT. Translation gives CASSLGQLNEKLFF.

This chain connects TRBV18 to TRBJ1-1, with D uncertain. V was pared by 8 bases and J by 8 bases, with 15 bases between. This CDR3 has 12 amino acids. CDR1 KGHSH and CDR2 LQKENI come from the germline V gene. The CDR3 here is CASREGLAEAFF. In DNA, the CDR3 is TGTGCCAGCCGGGAGGGTCTAGCCGAAGCTTTCTTT.

This clone has just one count. This chain joins TRBV7-9 and TRBJ1-5, with TRBD1 as a possible D gene (5 bases). The CDR3 covers 15 residues. The germline gives CDR1 SEHNR, CDR2 FQNEAQ (reference sequence). Deletions cut 3 bases from V and 2 bases from J, with 11 bases between. The CDR3 is CASSLEGRGNQPQHF. DNA for the CDR3: TGTGCCAGCAGCTTGGAGGGCAGGGGCAATCAGCCCCAGCATTTT.

V gene TRBV6-5 combines with J gene TRBJ1-1, with D maybe TRBD1 (6 bases). This CDR3 region has 13 residues. V was clipped by 4 bases and J by 9 bases, with 15 bases between them. In germline, CDR1 is MNHEY, CDR2 SVGAGI. The CDR3 loop is CASSSGHGRKAFF. In nucleotides, the CDR3 is TGTGCCAGCAGTTCGGGACACGGACGAAAAGCTTTCTTT.

This clone has just a few counts. The V and J genes are TRBV19 and TRBJ1-5, with D unclear. The V end was cut by 3 bases, the J end by 6 bases, with 12 bases between. Per the germline V gene, CDR1 is LNHDA and CDR2 is SQIVND (reference sequence). The CDR3 is made up of 14 amino acids. CDR3: CASSMGSLSQPQHF. In DNA form, the CDR3 reads TGTGCCAGTAGTATGGGCTCTCTGAGTCAGCCCCAGCATTTT.

The rearrangement joins TRBV7-9 to TRBJ2-7; 8 nucleotides agree with TRBD1. This CDR3 has 18 amino acids. V lost 2 bases and J lost 2; bases outside the gene matches: 14. Germline CDR1 SEHNR, CDR2 FQNEAQ (reference sequence). This chain's CDR3 is CASSLKFFSGTGPYEQYF. The CDR3 DNA sequence: TGTGCCAGCAGCTTAAAGTTCTTCTCAGGGACAGGCCCCTACGAGCAGTACTTC. The full variable domain, completed using reference TRBV7-9 and TRBJ2-7, is DTGVSQNPRHKITKRGQNVTFRCDPISEHNRLYWYRQTLGQGPEFLTYFQNEAQLEKSRLLSDRFSAERPKGSFSTLEIQRTEQGDSAMYLCASSLKFFSGTGPYEQYFGPGTRLTVT.

The table lists this clone with a count of one. The chain employs TRBV6-5 and TRBJ2-1; the match to TRBD2 covers 8 bases. The trim removed 7 bases at V and 6 bases at J, leaving 5 bases unmatched. Germline values: CDR1 MNHEY, CDR2 SVGAGI. The length of the CDR3 is 13 residues. In DNA form, the CDR3 reads TGTGCCAGCAAAGCGGGAGTGGGCAATGAGCAGTTCTTC. Translating gives CASKAGVGNEQFF.

V gene TRBV6-1 combines with J gene TRBJ1-6, with D perhaps matching TRBD1 (6 bases). Germline CDR1 reads MNHNS; CDR2 reads SASEGT. V dropped 0 bases and J dropped 8 bases, with 14 bases sitting between them. The CDR3 runs 16 residues. CDR3 sequence (DNA): TGTGCCAGCAGTGAAGCGCTTCACAGGGATTATTCACCCCTCCACTTT. Its protein is CASSEALHRDYSPLHF.

CDR3 DNA sequence: TGCGCCAGCAGCCAAGGACCAGGGCCGGATAATCAGCCCCAGCATTTT. Translating it yields CASSQGPGPDNQPQHF. The chain uses TRBV4-1 and TRBJ1-5, with D possibly TRBD1 on 5 matching bases. Trimming left V 1 base short and J 4 bases short, with 14 bases between. CDR1 is MGHRA, CDR2 YSYEKL, per germline. The CDR3 sequence is 16 residues long.

The chain links TRBV7-9 to TRBJ2-5; no definite D call. V was trimmed by 3 bases and J by 1 base, leaving 6 bases between them. Germline CDR1 is SEHNR and CDR2 is FQNEAQ (reference sequence). The CDR3 covers 13 residues. The CDR3 region has the DNA TGTGCCAGCAGCTTCCCGAGCCAAGAGACCCAGTACTTC. Its protein is CASSFPSQETQYF.

The chain employs TRBV5-1 and TRBJ1-1; TRBD1 might be the D (5 bases). V was pared by 4 bases and J by 1 base, with 14 bases between. The CDR3 length is 15 residues. Germline V lookup: CDR1 SGHRS, CDR2 YFSETQ. The CDR3 protein is CASSPWGDTNTEAFF. CDR3 nucleotide sequence: TGCGCCAGCAGCCCTTGGGGGGATACGAACACTGAAGCTTTCTTT.

The chain has TRBV27 and TRBJ1-4; D possibly corresponds to TRBD1 (5 bases). V was clipped by 9 bases and J by 7 bases, with 21 bases between them. CDR1 and CDR2 (germline): MNHEY, SMNVEV (reference sequence). The CDR3 runs 15 residues. The CDR3 nucleotides are TGTGCCAGTGGACCCTACACAGGTTTTAGTGAAAAACTGTTTTTT. Translated, it gives CASGPYTGFSEKLFF.

This chain connects TRBV19 to TRBJ1-1; TRBD1 might be the D (6 bases). The CDR3 contains 14 residues. V was shortened by 11 bases and J by 0 bases, with 16 bases between the two germline ends. CDR1 and CDR2 (germline): LNHDA, SQIVND (reference sequence). CDR3 loop: CAGRRGQMNTEAFF. The DNA for the CDR3 is TGTGCCGGCAGGCGGGGGCAGATGAACACTGAAGCTTTCTTT.

In DNA form, the CDR3 reads TGTGCCAGCAGTTCCAGTGGCCCGGGACAGCCCCTGTTCCGGGGTGGCTACACCTTC. Amino acids: CASSSSGPGQPLFRGGYTF. The rearrangement links TRBV27 to TRBJ1-2, with 7 bases fitting TRBD1. The CDR3 runs 19 residues. J gave up 7 bases and V 4 bases, and 24 bases lay outside the gene matches. Germline V gives CDR1 MNHEY, CDR2 SMNVEV (reference sequence).

The J gene is TRBJ2-7, the V gene TRBV4-1, with 7 bases lining up with TRBD1. Germline V lookup: CDR1 MGHRA, CDR2 YSYEKL. The CDR3 length is 15 residues. V shed 8 bases, J shed 0 bases, and the junction held 10 bases outside the gene matches. The CDR3 DNA follows: TGCGCCAGCGGGGGACAGTCCAGGGGCTCCTACGAGCAGTACTTC. Its translation is CASGGQSRGSYEQYF.

The rearrangement joins TRBV7-2 to TRBJ2-3, with 16 bases that match TRBD2. With V trimmed by 8 bases and J by 5 bases, 13 bases remained unmatched. Germline-derived CDR1 and CDR2 are SGHTA and FQGNSA. CDR3 length equals 18 residues. CDR3 bases: TGTGCCAGCGGACGGGGACTAGCGGGGGGGCAAGTTGGAGATACGCAGTATTTT. Its translation: CASGRGLAGGQVGDTQYF.

The chain couples TRBV20-1 to TRBJ2-7; a possible D gene is TRBD2 (6 bases). Trimming left V 5 bases short and J 7 bases short, with 9 bases between. CDR1 is DFQATT and CDR2 is SNEGSKA in the germline V gene (reference sequence). This CDR3 contains 10 residues. In nucleotides, the CDR3 is TGCAGTGCTCTAGCGCAGGAGCAGTACTTC. Protein product: CSALAQEQYF.

This chain links TRBV4-1 with TRBJ2-5; tentative D call: TRBD1 (6 bases). The V gene's germline CDR1 is MGHRA and CDR2 YSYEKL. This CDR3 region has 16 residues. Trimming stripped 8 bases from V and 2 bases from J, with 21 bases between. CDR3 DNA: TGCGCCAGCGCGCAAACACAGGGACCAACTCAAGAGACCCAGTACTTC. Its translation is CASAQTQGPTQETQYF.

The rearrangement links TRBV7-9 to TRBJ2-1; perhaps TRBD2 as D (6 bases). This CDR3 spans 17 amino acids. Deletions cut 0 bases from V and 6 bases from J, with 18 bases between. Germline CDR1 SEHNR, CDR2 FQNEAQ (reference sequence). The CDR3: CASSLALRLVRVNEQFF. Written as DNA, the CDR3 is TGTGCCAGCAGCTTAGCATTAAGACTAGTCCGTGTCAATGAGCAGTTCTTC.

The chain recombines TRBV19 with TRBJ2-3, with 8 bases that match TRBD1. The ends lost 8 bases at V and 4 bases at J; junction bases unmatched: 11. Germline CDR1 LNHDA, CDR2 SQIVND (reference sequence). CDR3 size: 15 residues. The CDR3 nucleotides read TGTGCCAGTCAACGAGGAGCAGGGGGCGCAGATACGCAGTATTTT. Translated: CASQRGAGGADTQYF. The complete variable domain, with remaining parts taken from reference TRBV19 and TRBJ2-3, reads DGGITQSPKYLFRKEGQNVTLSCEQNLNHDAMYWYRQDPGQGLRLIYYSQIVNDFQKGDIAEGYSVSREKKESFPLTVTSAQKNPTAFYLCASQRGAGGADTQYFGPGTRLTVL.

The chain employs TRBV11-2 and TRBJ2-2, with D possibly TRBD1 on 5 matching bases. V gave up 1 base and J gave up 4 bases, with 13 bases separating them. The CDR3 is made up of 16 amino acids. The germline CDR1 and CDR2 sequences are SGHAT and FQNNGV. The CDR3 spells CASSLGPGSVTGELFF. CDR3 coding DNA: TGTGCCAGCAGCTTAGGCCCAGGGTCGGTCACCGGGGAGCTGTTTTTT. Supplemented by reference TRBV11-2 and TRBJ2-2, the full variable domain reads EAGVAQSPRYKIIEKRQSVAFWCNPISGHATLYWYQQILGQGPKLLIQFQNNGVVDDSQLPKDRFSAERLKGVDSTLKIQPAKLEDSAVYLCASSLGPGSVTGELFFGEGSRLTVL.

The chain is built from TRBV6-5 and TRBJ2-1, with TRBD1 identical over 8 bases. Germline loops: CDR1 MNHEY, CDR2 SVGAGI. The CDR3 spans 13 residues. The V gene end was trimmed by 8 bases and the J gene end by 5 bases; junction bases not matched to a gene: 5. The CDR3 reads CASLDRGNNEQFF. Here the CDR3 DNA reads TGTGCCAGCTTAGACAGGGGAAACAATGAGCAGTTCTTC.

The chain uses TRBV7-7 and TRBJ2-6; 10 bases align to TRBD1. Germline V gene sequence: CDR1 SSHAT, CDR2 FNYEAQ (reference sequence). The V segment lost 10 bases and the J segment 2 bases; nucleotides outside the gene matches: 2. The CDR3 is made up of 14 amino acids. For the CDR3, the DNA is TGTGCCACCGGGACAGGGGCTGGGGCCAACGTCCTGACTTTC. Its translation is CATGTGAGANVLTF.